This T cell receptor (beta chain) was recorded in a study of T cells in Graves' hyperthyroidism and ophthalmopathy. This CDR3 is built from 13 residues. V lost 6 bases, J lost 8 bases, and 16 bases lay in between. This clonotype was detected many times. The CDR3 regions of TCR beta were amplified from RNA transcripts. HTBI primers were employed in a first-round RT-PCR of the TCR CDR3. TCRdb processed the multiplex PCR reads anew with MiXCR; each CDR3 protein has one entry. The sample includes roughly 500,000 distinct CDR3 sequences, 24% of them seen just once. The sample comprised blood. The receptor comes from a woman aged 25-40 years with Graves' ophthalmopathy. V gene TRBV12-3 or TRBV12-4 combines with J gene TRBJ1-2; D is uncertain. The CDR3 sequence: CASSPSGIRGYTF. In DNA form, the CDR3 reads TGTGCCAGCAGCCCGAGCGGTATACGGGGCTACACCTTC.